The entry below gives a single T cell receptor beta chain sequence along with its context. Combining a sample-barcoded 5' primer with a J-beta primer mix, a second PCR ran for roughly 7 to 12 cycles. Using its own MiXCR run on the 5' RACE reads, TCRdb lists one record per CDR3 protein. The sample contains 1,500,000 or so distinct CDR3 sequences, roughly 64% of which appear only once. This entry belongs to a study of blood T cells in healthy people across ages. The V segment lost 3 bases and the J segment 5 bases; nucleotides outside the gene matches: 13. The CDR3 loop spans 17 amino acids. The germline V gene has CDR1 ENHRY and CDR2 SYGVKD.

The chain joins TRBV10-3 to TRBJ2-3; 8 bases line up with TRBD2. The receptor's source is a man aged 18 to 29 in good health. Sequencing used blood. CDR3 nucleotide sequence: TGTGCCATCAGTGAAGCCGGGGGGGCCGAAGTAGGAGATACGCAGTATTTT. Protein sequence: CAISEAGGAEVGDTQYF.